This is a list of T cell receptor beta chains from one sample in a study of cytomegalovirus exposure and HLA in healthy donors. The repertoire was sequenced with immunoSEQ multiplex PCR; TCRdb's copy has only in-frame clones and lacks some. The sample consists of some 140,000 clones, 70% to 75% of them appearing once. Material for sequencing was PBMCs. The receptor source for this set is a woman in her thirties or forties in good health and CMV-seronegative. Both conserved end residues are part of each CDR3. The D gene is left open where the match is weak. Only part of the rows carry a size: once, few, many, or a class if the clone is expanded.

TRBV5-1	TRBD1	TRBJ2-1	few	TGCGCCAGCAGCCCCTGGACAGGGGGAAGGGAGCAGTTCTTC	CASSPWTGGREQFF
TRBV7-9	NA	TRBJ2-3	NA	TGTGCCAGCAGCCATCCCGCGCGCAACACAGATACGCAGTATTTT	CASSHPARNTDTQYF
TRBV9	TRBD2	TRBJ2-1	NA	TGTGCCAGCAGCAGAGCGGGGGCTTCCTACAATGAGCAGTTCTTC	CASSRAGASYNEQFF
TRBV7-2	NA	TRBJ1-3	few	TGTGCCAGCAGCTTTGACAGCGGAAACACCATATATTTT	CASSFDSGNTIYF
TRBV18	TRBD1	TRBJ1-1	NA	TGTGCCAGCTCACCTGCGACAGGGACCACTGAAGCTTTCTTT	CASSPATGTTEAFF
TRBV6-1	TRBD1	TRBJ1-1	NA	TGTGCCAGCAGTGTTGGGACAGTTGGGCAGTGGAACACTGAAGCTTTCTTT	CASSVGTVGQWNTEAFF
TRBV6-6	NA	TRBJ2-4	NA	TGTGCCAGCAGTTACCCCGACAGAAACATTCAGTACTTC	CASSYPDRNIQYF
TRBV6-6	NA	TRBJ1-5	few	TGTGCCAGCCACGAAGACGGGAGGAGGCCCCAGCATTTT	CASHEDGRRPQHF
TRBV11-3	TRBD2	TRBJ2-1	NA	TGTGCCAGCAGCTTAGGCGCCGCGGGGGGGTCCTACAATGAGCAGTTCTTC	CASSLGAAGGSYNEQFF
TRBV7-2	TRBD1	TRBJ2-1	NA	TGTGCCAGCAGCTTAGCGGTCGTCAACAGGGGATCCGATGAGCAGTTCTTC	CASSLAVVNRGSDEQFF
TRBV2	TRBD2	TRBJ2-7	NA	TGTGCCAGCAGTGAATTTGTGGGGGGGGACTACGAGCAGTACTTC	CASSEFVGGDYEQYF
TRBV5-4	TRBD2	TRBJ2-5	NA	TGTGCCAGCAGCCGTAGCGGGGGGGCGCGAGAGACCCAGTACTTC	CASSRSGGARETQYF
TRBV27	TRBD1	TRBJ2-3	NA	TGTGCCAGCAGTTTAGACAGGGGGCCTTATACGCAGTATTTT	CASSLDRGPYTQYF
TRBV28	TRBD1	TRBJ2-2	NA	TGTGCCAGCACCTTTGACAGGGGCCGCGGTACCGGGGAGCTGTTTTTT	CASTFDRGRGTGELFF
TRBV7-8	TRBD1	TRBJ1-3	NA	TGTGCCAGCAGCTTCGAAGGACAGGGTGGAAACACCATATATTTT	CASSFEGQGGNTIYF
TRBV5-1	TRBD2	TRBJ2-3	once	TGCGCCAGCAGCTTGGGCGGGGGGGCTACAGATACGCAGTATTTT	CASSLGGGATDTQYF
TRBV7-9	TRBD1	TRBJ1-1	NA	TGTGCCAGCAGCTTTACAGGGGTGAACACTGAAGCTTTCTTT	CASSFTGVNTEAFF
TRBV2	TRBD1	TRBJ2-3	few	TGTGCCAGCAGTGGCCGGGACAGGGGCACAGATACGCAGTATTTT	CASSGRDRGTDTQYF
TRBV7-2	TRBD2	TRBJ2-3	NA	TGTGCCAGCAGCCTTTCGGGGCGCGGGGGGGCTAGAGATACGCAGTATTTT	CASSLSGRGGARDTQYF
TRBV4-1	TRBD1	TRBJ1-2	NA	TGCGCCAGCAGCCAGGGACAGCGAAGTTCAAACTATGGCTACACCTTC	CASSQGQRSSNYGYTF
TRBV7-3	NA	TRBJ2-7	once	TGTGCCAGCAGCTTAGGGCCTCCCCCCCTCTACGAGCAGTACTTC	CASSLGPPPLYEQYF
TRBV29-1	NA	TRBJ1-5	NA	TGCAGCGTAGGACAGATAAATCAGCCCCAGCATTTT	CSVGQINQPQHF
TRBV6-5	TRBD1	TRBJ1-1	NA	TGTGCCAGCAGTTACCGGACAGGGGACACTGAAGCTTTCTTT	CASSYRTGDTEAFF
TRBV15	NA	TRBJ1-2	NA	TGTGCCACCAGCAGAGGGGGGGGGACTCACTATGGCTACACCTTC	CATSRGGGTHYGYTF
TRBV7-9	NA	TRBJ1-2	NA	TGTGCCAGCAGCTTACTCTTCAGGGGCTATGGCTACACCTTC	CASSLLFRGYGYTF
TRBV7-2	NA	TRBJ1-2	NA	TGTGCCAGCAGCCAGAACTATGGCTACACCTTC	CASSQNYGYTF
TRBV9	NA	TRBJ2-2	NA	TGTGCCAGCAGCCAAATGGAGACCGGGGAGCTGTTTTTT	CASSQMETGELFF
TRBV2	TRBD1	TRBJ1-2	NA	TGTGCCAGCAATGGACAGGGCAGAGTTGGCTACACCTTC	CASNGQGRVGYTF
TRBV12-5	NA	TRBJ1-1	NA	TGTGCTAGTGGTATGGACATTGAAGCTTTCTTT	CASGMDIEAFF
TRBV2	TRBD1	TRBJ1-5	NA	TGTGCCAGCAGAAGGACAGGGGACTACTATAGCAATCAGCCCCAGCATTTT	CASRRTGDYYSNQPQHF
TRBV7-8	NA	TRBJ2-2	NA	TGTGCCAGCAGCTTATCTCTGAGGGCTGGCACCGGGGAGCTGTTTTTT	CASSLSLRAGTGELFF
TRBV6-1	NA	TRBJ1-2	NA	TGTGCCAGCAGCCCAAGAGAGGTGGACATCTATGGCTACACCTTC	CASSPREVDIYGYTF
TRBV5-1	NA	TRBJ2-5	NA	TGCGCCAGCAGCATACAGGAAATCCAAGAGACCCAGTACTTC	CASSIQEIQETQYF
TRBV4-2	NA	TRBJ1-1	few	TGTGCCAGCAGCCAAGTGAGTTCGGGTGGGACTGAAGCTTTCTTT	CASSQVSSGGTEAFF
TRBV7-9	NA	TRBJ1-4	NA	TGTGCCAGCACCAACCAACTGTACGAAAAACTGTTTTTT	CASTNQLYEKLFF
TRBV9	NA	TRBJ2-1	once	TGTGCCAGCAGCGTAGGCGACAGGCTTGGAGAGCAGTTCTTC	CASSVGDRLGEQFF
TRBV2	TRBD2	TRBJ2-4	few	TGTGCCAGCGGTAGCGGGGGGTCTCTAAACATTCAGTACTTC	CASGSGGSLNIQYF
TRBV5-6	TRBD2	TRBJ2-5	few	TGTGCCAGCAGCTTGCGGGGGGAAGAGACCCAGTACTTC	CASSLRGEETQYF
TRBV6-5	NA	TRBJ1-2	NA	TGTGCCAGCAGCAAAGGCAGGGTGAATGGCTACACCTTC	CASSKGRVNGYTF
TRBV19	NA	TRBJ1-6	once	TGTGCCAGTAGTACGTCCAGGGCAGCCTATAATTCACCCCTCCACTTT	CASSTSRAAYNSPLHF
TRBV28	NA	TRBJ1-2	NA	TGTGCCAGCAGGTCACGGAGGGGCTATGGCTACACCTTC	CASRSRRGYGYTF
TRBV9	TRBD1	TRBJ1-1	NA	TGTGCCAGCAGCGTAGGACCGGGGGGCAGGGGGCGGGTGAACACTGAAGCTTTCTTT	CASSVGPGGRGRVNTEAFF
TRBV29-1	TRBD1	TRBJ1-1	few	TGCAGCGTTTCGGGACAGGGAAGGGTGAACACTGAAGCTTTCTTT	CSVSGQGRVNTEAFF
TRBV7-8	NA	TRBJ1-5	NA	TGTGCCAGCAGCCCCGACAATAGCAATCAGCCCCAGCATTTT	CASSPDNSNQPQHF
TRBV5-1	TRBD1	TRBJ2-1	NA	TGCGCCAGCAGCTTGGGGACAGGGGTTGCCAATGAGCAGTTCTTC	CASSLGTGVANEQFF
TRBV19	NA	TRBJ1-4	NA	TGTGCCAGTAGGGCCGACAGCCGTAATGAAAAACTGTTTTTT	CASRADSRNEKLFF
TRBV4-1	NA	TRBJ1-2	NA	TGCGCCAGCAGCCAAGATTTTATCAGGGGCATAAGCTACACCTTC	CASSQDFIRGISYTF
TRBV5-4	TRBD2	TRBJ2-3	NA	TGTGCCAGCAGCTTGGGACTAGCGGGGGATCCCACAGATACGCAGTATTTT	CASSLGLAGDPTDTQYF
TRBV6-6	NA	TRBJ1-2	NA	TGTGCCAGCAGTCGAGGGGGGGGAGGCTATGGCTACACCTTC	CASSRGGGGYGYTF